The clone carrying this T cell receptor (beta chain) was picked up many times. The antigen remains unidentified. The library attached unique molecular identifiers to individual cDNA molecules. TCRdb re-called the RACE reads through MiXCR, storing one row per CDR3 protein. The sample records 190,000 or so distinct CDR3 sequences, around 25% being singletons. These data belong to a study of human T cells and chemical hapten exposure. About the study: Weekly scalp doses of diphenylcyclopropenone were given to patients during the approximately 25-week study.

Time point in this sample: patch test 3, about 24 weeks after DPC sensitization. This sample's treatment: therapeutic diphenylcyclopropenone sensitization with weekly scalp DPC. Whole-study findings and limits: As the donors had alopecia, their immune response may differ from healthy people's.

This CDR3 comprises 15 residues. Germline values: CDR1 SGHRS, CDR2 YFSETQ. V lost 0 bases to trimming and J lost 1 base, with 8 bases between them. The chain employs TRBV5-1 and TRBJ1-5; a weak D match, TRBD1 (6 bases). The sequencing here drew on whole blood, taken in connection with sensitization to the hapten diphenylcyclopropenone (DPC). The TCR comes from a woman aged 35 to 49 with alopecia areata. Some clones in this sample may be carry-over from other donors' samples. CDR3 sequence (DNA): TGCGCCAGCAGCTTGGCAGGGGACAGCAATCAGCCCCAGCATTTT. This codes for CASSLAGDSNQPQHF.